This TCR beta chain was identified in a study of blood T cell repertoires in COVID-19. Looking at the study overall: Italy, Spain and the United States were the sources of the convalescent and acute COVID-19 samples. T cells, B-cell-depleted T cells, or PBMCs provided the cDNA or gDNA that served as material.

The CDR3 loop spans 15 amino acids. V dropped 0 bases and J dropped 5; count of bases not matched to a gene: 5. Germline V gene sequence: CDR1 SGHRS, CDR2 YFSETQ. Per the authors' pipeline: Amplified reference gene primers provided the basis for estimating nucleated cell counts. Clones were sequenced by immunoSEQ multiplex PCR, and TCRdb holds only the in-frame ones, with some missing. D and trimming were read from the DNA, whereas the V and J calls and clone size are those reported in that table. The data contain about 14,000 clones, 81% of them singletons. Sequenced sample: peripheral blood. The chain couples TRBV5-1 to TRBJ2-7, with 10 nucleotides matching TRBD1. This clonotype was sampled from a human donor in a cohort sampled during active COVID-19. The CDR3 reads CASSLGDRGFNEQYF. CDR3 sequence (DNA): TGCGCCAGCAGCTTGGGGGACAGGGGTTTTAACGAGCAGTACTTC.